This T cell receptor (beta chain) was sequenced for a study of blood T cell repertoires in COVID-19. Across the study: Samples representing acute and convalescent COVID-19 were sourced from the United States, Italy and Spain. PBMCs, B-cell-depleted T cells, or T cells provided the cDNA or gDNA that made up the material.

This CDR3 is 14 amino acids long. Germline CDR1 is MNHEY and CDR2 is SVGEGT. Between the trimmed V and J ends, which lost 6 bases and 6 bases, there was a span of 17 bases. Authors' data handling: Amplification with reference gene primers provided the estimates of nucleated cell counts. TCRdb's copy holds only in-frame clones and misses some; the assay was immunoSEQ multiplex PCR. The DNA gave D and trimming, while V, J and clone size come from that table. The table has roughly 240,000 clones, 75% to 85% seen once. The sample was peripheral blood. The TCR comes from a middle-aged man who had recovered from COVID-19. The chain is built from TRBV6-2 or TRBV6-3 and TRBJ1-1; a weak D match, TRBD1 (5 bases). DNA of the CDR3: TGTGCCAGCAGGCCTCAGGGATTCGAGCCTGAAGCTTTCTTT. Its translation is CASRPQGFEPEAFF.